The rows below give T cell receptor beta chains drawn from one sample of a study of blood T cell repertoires in COVID-19. Sequencing was performed with immunoSEQ multiplex PCR; in TCRdb, only in-frame clones are kept and a portion is missing. This sample yields roughly 230,000 clones, of which roughly 81% are seen a single time; about 6.2% belongs to the top ten. The sequencing sample was made of PBMCs or T cells enriched from blood (not recorded which). Every receptor here comes from a woman aged 45 to 65 who had been exposed to COVID-19. CDR3s include the opening cysteine and the closing phenylalanine or tryptophan. D genes are given only for firm matches. Clone size is given for some rows only: seen once, a few or many times, or a class if the clone is expanded.

v_gene	d_gene	abundance	j_gene	CDR3aa	CDR3nt
TRBV4-3	NA	NA	TRBJ1-1	CASSQDVPSGIMNTEAFF	TGCGCCAGCAGCCAAGATGTCCCTTCAGGGATCATGAACACTGAAGCTTTCTTT
TRBV5-6	TRBD1	NA	TRBJ2-2	CASSLRTGVGFLGELFF	TGTGCCAGCAGCCTCCGGACAGGGGTTGGTTTCTTGGGGGAGCTGTTTTTT
TRBV7-8	TRBD1	NA	TRBJ2-3	CASSNRDRALGTQYF	TGTGCCAGCAGCAACCGGGACAGGGCATTAGGTACGCAGTATTTT
TRBV7-9	TRBD1	NA	TRBJ1-1	CASSFGPQGTNTEAFF	TGTGCCAGCAGCTTCGGTCCACAGGGGACGAACACTGAAGCTTTCTTT
TRBV5-8	NA	once	TRBJ1-4	CASSLGQAATNEKLFF	TGTGCCAGCAGCTTGGGACAGGCGGCAACTAATGAAAAACTGTTTTTT
TRBV10-2	TRBD1	NA	TRBJ2-5	CASRTGTETQYF	TGCGCCAGCAGGACAGGGACAGAGACCCAGTACTTC
TRBV19	TRBD1	NA	TRBJ2-7	CASSIRGTGKDEQYF	TGTGCCAGTAGTATAAGAGGGACAGGGAAAGACGAGCAGTACTTC
TRBV7-3	NA	NA	TRBJ1-1	CASSLAVGNTEAFF	TGTGCCAGCAGCCTCGCAGTTGGGAACACTGAAGCTTTCTTT
TRBV6-5	NA	NA	TRBJ1-4	CASSYRQGNEKLFF	TGTGCCAGCAGTTACAGGCAGGGGAACGAAAAACTGTTTTTT
TRBV19	NA	NA	TRBJ1-1	CASGLDSRNTEAFF	TGTGCCAGCGGACTGGACAGTCGGAACACTGAAGCTTTCTTT
TRBV2	TRBD1	few	TRBJ1-4	CASSSDRAGREKLFF	TGTGCCAGCAGCTCCGACAGGGCGGGGCGGGAAAAACTGTTTTTT
TRBV19	TRBD1	NA	TRBJ2-1	CASSFGQAIYNEQFF	TGTGCCAGTAGTTTCGGACAGGCCATCTACAATGAGCAGTTCTTC
TRBV5-4	TRBD2	NA	TRBJ2-1	CASSLDSGAGDQFF	TGTGCCAGCAGCTTGGATAGCGGGGCGGGCGATCAGTTCTTC
TRBV5-6	NA	NA	TRBJ1-3	CASSQQGVGNTIYF	TGTGCCAGCAGCCAACAGGGAGTCGGAAACACCATATATTTT
TRBV19	TRBD1	NA	TRBJ1-5	CASMGQGRFGNQPQHF	TGTGCCAGTATGGGACAGGGGAGATTTGGCAATCAGCCCCAGCATTTT
TRBV7-8	NA	few	TRBJ2-1	CASSLRSGMRDEQFF	TGTGCCAGCAGCTTACGTTCCGGGATGAGGGATGAGCAGTTCTTC
TRBV7-9	NA	NA	TRBJ1-1	CASSFDRGGESEAFF	TGTGCCAGCAGCTTCGATCGGGGAGGGGAGTCTGAAGCTTTCTTT
TRBV5-4	NA	NA	TRBJ2-7	CASSLDPTGYEQYF	TGTGCCAGCAGCTTGGACCCCACTGGCTACGAGCAGTACTTC
TRBV5-6	NA	NA	TRBJ2-7	CASSLLGYEQYF	TGTGCCAGCAGCTTGCTCGGGTACGAGCAGTACTTC
TRBV10-2	TRBD2	NA	TRBJ2-2	CASRRASGVSGTGELFF	TGCGCCAGCCGGAGGGCTAGCGGGGTCTCGGGGACCGGGGAGCTGTTTTTT
TRBV27	NA	NA	TRBJ1-6	CASNGWGPGSPLHF	TGTGCCAGCAATGGTTGGGGGCCCGGTTCACCCCTCCACTTT
TRBV9	TRBD1	NA	TRBJ2-5	CASSVAGTAQETQYF	TGTGCCAGCAGCGTAGCCGGGACAGCACAAGAGACCCAGTACTTC
TRBV11-2	NA	few	TRBJ1-1	CASSLGWGGGTEAFF	TGTGCCAGCAGCTTAGGGTGGGGGGGCGGCACTGAAGCTTTCTTT
TRBV5-1	NA	NA	TRBJ1-1	CASSLLGGDTEAFF	TGCGCCAGCAGTTTACTGGGAGGGGACACTGAAGCTTTCTTT
TRBV28	TRBD1	NA	TRBJ2-3	CASSPPGQGLVTQYF	TGTGCCAGCAGTCCCCCGGGACAGGGGCTCGTTACGCAGTATTTT
TRBV13	TRBD1	once	TRBJ2-1	CASSFPGQGWNEQFF	TGTGCCAGCAGCTTCCCGGGACAGGGGTGGAATGAGCAGTTCTTC
TRBV10-1	NA	NA	TRBJ1-1	CASRVDMNTEAFF	TGCGCCAGCAGGGTAGACATGAACACTGAAGCTTTCTTT
TRBV6-5	NA	NA	TRBJ1-2	CASSYKGGYTF	TGTGCCAGCAGTTATAAGGGGGGCTACACCTTC
TRBV19	NA	NA	TRBJ1-5	CASSRQGDQPQHF	TGTGCCAGTTCTCGGCAGGGCGATCAGCCCCAGCATTTT
TRBV30	NA	NA	TRBJ1-2	CAWSEQSYGYTF	TGTGCCTGGAGTGAACAGTCCTATGGCTACACCTTC
TRBV25-1	TRBD2	NA	TRBJ2-5	CASRGTSGGETQYF	TGTGCCAGCAGGGGGACTAGCGGAGGAGAGACCCAGTACTTC
TRBV5-1	NA	NA	TRBJ1-1	CASSLEPRFYTEAFF	TGCGCCAGCAGCTTGGAACCGCGGTTCTACACTGAAGCTTTCTTT
TRBV12-3/TRBV12-4	NA	NA	TRBJ1-2	CASSFRQYYGYTF	TGTGCCAGCAGTTTCAGACAGTACTATGGCTACACCTTC
TRBV4-1	TRBD1	NA	TRBJ1-4	CASSRGQGPGEKLFF	TGCGCCAGCAGCCGCGGACAGGGTCCTGGGGAAAAACTGTTTTTT
TRBV12-3/TRBV12-4	NA	few	TRBJ1-5	CASSTQGYQPQHF	TGTGCCAGCAGCACTCAGGGTTATCAGCCCCAGCATTTT
TRBV7-2	NA	NA	TRBJ2-7	CASSLSPGHSYEQYF	TGTGCCAGCAGCTTAAGCCCAGGGCACTCCTACGAGCAGTACTTC
TRBV11-2	NA	few	TRBJ1-1	CASSFLAGASTEAFF	TGTGCCAGCAGCTTTCTTGCAGGGGCGAGTACTGAAGCTTTCTTT
TRBV19	TRBD1	NA	TRBJ1-1	CASSIQTGVEAFF	TGTGCCAGTAGTATTCAAACAGGGGTGGAAGCTTTCTTT
TRBV29-1	NA	NA	TRBJ1-5	CSVEAAAGQPQHF	TGCAGCGTTGAGGCGGCGGCGGGTCAGCCCCAGCATTTT
TRBV19	TRBD1	NA	TRBJ1-1	CASSISRGPMNTEAFF	TGTGCCAGTAGTATAAGCAGGGGGCCCATGAACACTGAAGCTTTCTTT
TRBV27	TRBD1	few	TRBJ2-7	CASSLAGQGAYEQYF	TGTGCCAGCAGTTTGGCGGGACAGGGAGCCTACGAGCAGTACTTC
TRBV19	NA	once	TRBJ2-7	CASSPSGQGQIGSYEQYF	TGTGCCAGTAGCCCTTCAGGCCAGGGACAAATTGGCTCCTACGAGCAGTACTTC
TRBV11-2	NA	NA	TRBJ2-2	CASSRSRVPGELFF	TGTGCCAGCAGCAGGAGCAGGGTTCCCGGGGAGCTGTTTTTT